This entry concerns a single T cell receptor (beta chain). What it binds is unknown. Unique molecular identifiers were affixed to single, distinct cDNA molecules. TCRdb reprocessed the 5' RACE reads with MiXCR, giving one entry per CDR3 protein. The sample carries 90,000 to 130,000 distinct CDR3 sequences, about an eighth recorded once. This sample is drawn from a study of early T cells in non-severe SARS-CoV-2 infection. Study in general: Chains were unpaired, as sequencing was done on bulk RNA from unsorted whole blood. Study results and caveats: Clonotype matching in VDJdb favored anti-spike CD8 responses and did not capture private and CD4 specificities.

The clonotype originates from an adult who was a healthcare worker with PCR-confirmed SARS-CoV-2 infection or an uninfected control (not recorded which). Input material: whole blood.

CDR3 sequence reads: CASRRDRSTDTQYF. The CDR3 DNA follows: TGCGCCAGTCGCCGGGACAGGAGCACAGATACGCAGTATTTT. The V gene is TRBV5-1, the J gene TRBJ2-3, with 8 bases that match TRBD1. CDR3 length: 14 amino acids. V gave up 8 bases and J gave up 0 bases; unmatched junction bases: 5. Per the germline V gene, CDR1 is SGHRS and CDR2 is YFSETQ.